A single sample gave rise to the 30 T cell receptor beta chains below, sequenced in a study of blood T cells in healthy people across ages. Combining a sample-barcoded 5' primer with a J-beta primer mix, a second PCR ran for 7 to 11 cycles. Using its own MiXCR run on the 5' RACE reads, TCRdb lists one record per CDR3 protein. There are 1.5 million to 2 million distinct CDR3 sequences in the sample; about 39% occur only once, and around 23% lies in the top ten. Sequencing was done on a sample of blood. The origin of the receptors is a human donor in good health.

The chain uses TRBV20-1 and TRBJ2-1; 12 bases are a match to TRBD2. Germline values: CDR1 DFQATT, CDR2 SNEGSKA (reference sequence). The J segment lost 12 bases and the V segment lost 5 bases, leaving 20 bases of the junction unmatched. The CDR3 is made up of 17 amino acids. The CDR3 DNA follows: TGCAGTGCTGAGGGGCACGACCCGGGACTAGCGGGCCCTGGGCAGTTCTTC. Its protein product is CSAEGHDPGLAGPGQFF.

The V and J genes are TRBV4-2 and TRBJ2-3; a possible D gene is TRBD2 (6 bases). CDR1 is LGHNA and CDR2 is YNFKEQ in the germline V gene. V was clipped by 0 bases and J by 6 bases, with 16 bases between them. This CDR3 comprises 16 residues. This CDR3 is CASSQEPGLLGDTQYF. The DNA of the CDR3 is TGTGCCAGCAGCCAAGAACCGGGACTCCTGGGGGATACGCAGTATTTT.

This clonotype showed up just once. This rearrangement joins TRBV20-1 to TRBJ1-1; D gene uncertain. V lost 1 base, J lost 9 bases, and 15 bases lay in between. Germline CDR1 DFQATT, CDR2 SNEGSKA (reference sequence). The CDR3 spans 13 residues. CDR3 in DNA: TGCAGTGCTAGAGCCCATAGGACCTCGAAAGCTTTCTTT. The encoded protein is CSARAHRTSKAFF.

The CDR3 loop is CASSLGTGGVYWYTF. CDR3 in DNA: TGTGCCAGCAGCTTAGGGACAGGGGGCGTTTACTGGTACACCTTC. V and J are TRBV7-2 and TRBJ1-2, with TRBD1 identical over 11 bases. The CDR3 is 15 amino acids. V shed 1 base and J 11 bases; nucleotides not matched to a gene: 9. Looked up from germline, CDR1 is SGHTA and CDR2 is FQGNSA. Supplemented by reference TRBV7-2 and TRBJ1-2, the full variable domain reads GAGVSQSPSNKVTEKGKDVELRCDPISGHTALYWYRQSLGQGLEFLIYFQGNSAPDKSGLPSDRFSAERTGGSVSTLTIQRTQQEDSAVYLCASSLGTGGVYWYTFGSGTRLTVV.

This clonotype was seen a handful of times. This chain links TRBV7-9 with TRBJ2-7; D perhaps matches TRBD1 (5 bases). Germline V gene data show CDR1 as SEHNR and CDR2 as FQNEAQ (reference sequence). The ends were cut back, 5 bases at V and 3 bases at J, with 29 bases in the middle. CDR3 size: 19 residues. The CDR3 DNA is TGTGCCAGCAGCCCGGAACGGGCAGCACAGGACACGTATATCTACGAGCAGTACTTC. Translated, it gives CASSPERAAQDTYIYEQYF. The whole variable domain, filled in from reference TRBV7-9 and TRBJ2-7, reads DTGVSQNPRHKITKRGQNVTFRCDPISEHNRLYWYRQTLGQGPEFLTYFQNEAQLEKSRLLSDRFSAERPKGSFSTLEIQRTEQGDSAMYLCASSPERAAQDTYIYEQYFGPGTRLTVT.

This clonotype was seen a few times. The chain employs TRBV7-9 and TRBJ1-5, with 8 bases matching TRBD1. Germline V CDR1 and CDR2: SEHNR, FQNEAQ (reference sequence). The CDR3 length is 15 residues. V lost 5 bases to trimming and J lost 6 bases; unmatched junction nucleotides: 9. The CDR3, as DNA: TGTGCCAGCAGCGCCCTCACAGGGGGTCCTCAGCCCCAGCATTTT. This codes for CASSALTGGPQPQHF.

In this sample, this clonotype turned up once. The J gene is TRBJ1-1, the V gene TRBV6-5; 9 bases are shared with TRBD1. The CDR3 is 12 residues long. Germline V gene sequence: CDR1 MNHEY, CDR2 SVGAGI. Trimming cost V 6 bases and J 9 bases; bases outside gene matches: 5. The CDR3 sequence is CASSYGQGKAFF. As DNA, the CDR3 is TGTGCCAGCAGCTACGGACAGGGGAAAGCTTTCTTT.

The chain combines TRBV9 with TRBJ1-1; 9 positions match TRBD1. The germline gives CDR1 SGDLS, CDR2 YYNGEE. V trimming: 2 bases; J trimming: 3 bases; junction bases outside the gene matches: 11. This CDR3 is built from 17 residues. The CDR3 coding sequence is TGTGCCAGCAGCGTCGGGACAGGGCGGGGGTCGGACACTGAAGCTTTCTTT. Translated: CASSVGTGRGSDTEAFF.

This clonotype was picked up a small number of times. V gene TRBV29-1 combines with J gene TRBJ2-1; tentative D call: TRBD2 (6 bases). The V and J ends lost 3 bases and 7 bases respectively, with 16 bases between them. The CDR3 runs to 14 residues. The germline V gene has CDR1 SQVTM and CDR2 ANQGSEA. CDR3 DNA: TGCAGCGTTGATCGGCGGGGCCCTCTGAATGAGCAGTTCTTC. Protein product: CSVDRRGPLNEQFF.

The chain uses TRBV6-5 and TRBJ1-1; 7 positions match TRBD1. Germline V CDR1 and CDR2: MNHEY, SVGAGI. V lost 7 bases to trimming and J lost 2 bases; unmatched junction nucleotides: 10. The CDR3 length is 15 residues. CDR3 residues: CASTQDRVVNTEAFF. The CDR3 region has the DNA TGTGCCAGCACCCAAGACAGGGTCGTAAACACTGAAGCTTTCTTT.

J is TRBJ2-7 and V is TRBV20-1; 8 nucleotides align to TRBD1. Germline CDR1 DFQATT, CDR2 SNEGSKA (reference sequence). V lost 3 bases, J lost 6 bases, and 1 base stayed unmatched. The CDR3 has 11 residues. CDR3 coding DNA: TGCAGTGCTAGCGACAGGGGCGAGCAGTACTTC. Translation gives CSASDRGEQYF.

This clonotype was observed once. At one end, the junction sequence differs from germline, possibly due to a read error. The chain employs TRBV18 and TRBJ2-7; weak D call: TRBD2 (5 bases). The J call could be wrong; TRBJ2-5 is a better fit for the DNA end. Germline CDR1 and CDR2: KGHSH and LQKENI. The CDR3 runs to 12 residues. CDR3 sequence reads: CAGSPPGETQYF. The CDR3 region has the DNA TGTGCCGGCTCACCACCGGGGGAGACCCAGTACTTC.

This clonotype has ten or more counts. In DNA form, the CDR3 reads TGTGCCAGCAGCTTAGGACTAAGTGTCGAAAACATTCAGTACTTC. Protein: CASSLGLSVENIQYF. The V call is TRBV11-1, the J call TRBJ2-4; perhaps TRBD2 as D (5 bases). With 1 base removed from V and 5 bases from J, the gap between germline ends came to 12 bases. Germline-derived CDR1 and CDR2 are SGHAT and FQDESV (reference sequence). The CDR3 has 15 amino acids.

The V gene is TRBV20-1, the J gene TRBJ2-7; 8 bases map to TRBD2. The CDR3 sequence is 15 residues long. After removal of 6 bases from V and 0 bases from J, the junction contained 10 bases not matched to a gene. Germline-derived CDR1 and CDR2 are DFQATT and SNEGSKA (reference sequence). The CDR3, as DNA: TGCAGTGCCGCCGGGCGAGGGACTAGCTCCTACGAGCAGTACTTC. Residues: CSAAGRGTSSYEQYF.

The chain joins TRBV6-5 to TRBJ2-3; D is uncertain. The germline V gene has CDR1 MNHEY and CDR2 SVGAGI. V dropped 0 bases and J dropped 1 base, with 20 bases sitting between them. The CDR3 covers 19 residues. The CDR3 is CASSYSRVRLTLGTDTQYF. The DNA of the CDR3 is TGTGCCAGCAGTTACTCGAGAGTGAGGCTAACACTCGGCACAGATACGCAGTATTTT.

This clonotype was detected only once. The genes are TRBV7-3 and TRBJ2-3; D gene unclear. The CDR3 has 13 residues. The ends were cut back, 5 bases at V and 6 bases at J, with 12 bases in the middle. Germline loops: CDR1 SGHTA, CDR2 FQGTGA. The CDR3 sequence is CASSATSWDTQYF. CDR3 nucleotides: TGTGCCAGCAGCGCTACGTCGTGGGATACGCAGTATTTT.

This clonotype was recorded once. The genes are TRBV29-1 and TRBJ1-2, with a weak D call TRBD1 (5 bases). The CDR3 runs to 13 residues. Germline-derived CDR1 and CDR2 are SQVTM and ANQGSEA. The V gene lost 4 bases and the J gene lost 4 bases, with 13 bases spanning the gap. The CDR3 bases are TGCAGCGTTGCTCCTGACAGATCCTATGGCTACACCTTC. This gives the protein CSVAPDRSYGYTF.

A single count supports this clonotype. This rearrangement joins TRBV3-1 to TRBJ2-1; unclear D gene. The CDR3 spans 14 residues. The V gene lost 1 base and the J gene lost 9 bases, with 13 bases spanning the gap. Germline values: CDR1 LGHDT, CDR2 YNNKEL (reference sequence). The CDR3 DNA follows: TGTGCCAGCAGCCAAGTAGGACCGTTGAGTGAGCAGTTCTTC. Protein: CASSQVGPLSEQFF.

The CDR3 sequence: CATYSGGAYEQYF. CDR3 nucleotides: TGTGCCACCTATAGCGGGGGGGCCTACGAGCAGTACTTC. J is TRBJ2-5 and V is TRBV6-1; 11 bases fit TRBD2. The end of the DNA is better explained by TRBJ2-7, so the J call may be wrong. CDR1 is MNHNS, CDR2 SASEGT, per germline. This CDR3 has 13 amino acids.

CDR3 region: CASWEQGEHGYTF. CDR3 DNA sequence: TGTGCCAGCTGGGAACAGGGAGAACATGGCTACACCTTC. V gene TRBV2 combines with J gene TRBJ1-2; possibly TRBD1 for D (6 bases). CDR3 length equals 13 residues. The V end was cut by 8 bases, the J end by 6 bases, with 16 bases between. The germline CDR1 and CDR2 sequences are SNHLY and FYNNEI.

This sequence joins TRBV5-6 and TRBJ1-5; unclear D gene. With 4 bases removed from V and 13 bases from J, the gap between germline ends came to 12 bases. The CDR3 totals 11 residues. The germline V gene encodes CDR1 SGHDT and CDR2 YYEEEE. Here the CDR3 reads CASSRSINQHF. DNA of the CDR3: TGTGCCAGCAGCCGAAGTATTAATCAGCATTTT.

The genes are TRBV6-1 and TRBJ1-2, with D tentatively TRBD1 (5 bases). The CDR3 sequence is 16 residues long. Germline-derived CDR1 and CDR2 are MNHNS and SASEGT. The V and J ends lost 1 base and 3 bases respectively, with 15 bases between them. The CDR3 is CASSEGAPGRDYGYTF. The CDR3, as DNA: TGTGCCAGCAGTGAAGGGGCCCCGGGCAGGGACTATGGCTACACCTTC.

The V call is TRBV29-1, the J call TRBJ2-3; D is tentatively TRBD1 or TRBD2 (5 bases each). There are 13 residues in the CDR3. V lost 4 bases and J 8 bases, leaving 16 bases between the germline ends. From germline, CDR1 is SQVTM and CDR2 ANQGSEA. CDR3 DNA sequence: TGCAGCGTTGTTCGTCTCCTGGGGGTTACGCAGTATTTT. Translation: CSVVRLLGVTQYF.

The V and J genes are TRBV20-1 and TRBJ2-1, with a possible D match to TRBD1 (6 bases). Trimming left V 3 bases short and J 3 bases short, with 18 bases between. The germline V gene encodes CDR1 DFQATT and CDR2 SNEGSKA (reference sequence). The CDR3 contains 16 residues. The CDR3 is CSASDSLTGNYNEQFF. For the CDR3, the DNA is TGCAGTGCTAGCGACTCCTTAACAGGGAACTACAATGAGCAGTTCTTC.

The J gene is TRBJ2-7, the V gene TRBV5-1, with TRBD1 matching over 9 bases. Trimming took 4 bases from V and 5 from J; bases not matched to a gene: 10. The CDR3 covers 15 residues. Germline CDR1 and CDR2: SGHRS and YFSETQ. CDR3 in DNA: TGCGCCAGCAGCCCGCGGGGGACAGGGAAGGACGAGCAGTACTTC. It codes for CASSPRGTGKDEQYF. The full variable domain, its missing parts supplied by reference TRBV5-1 and TRBJ2-7, is KAGVTQTPRYLIKTRGQQVTLSCSPISGHRSVSWYQQTPGQGLQFLFEYFSETQRNKGNFPGRFSGRQFSNSRSEMNVSTLELGDSALYLCASSPRGTGKDEQYFGPGTRLTVT.

This clonotype was detected a few times. The V call is TRBV12-3 or TRBV12-4, the J call TRBJ2-5; D ambiguous. TRBJ2-7 matches the DNA end more closely, so the J call is doubtful. The CDR3 runs to 15 residues. CDR3 amino acids: CASSLLISQTAEQYF. In DNA form, the CDR3 reads TGTGCCAGCAGTTTGTTGATCAGTCAGACCGCCGAGCAGTACTTC.

A few counts support this clonotype. The CDR3 nucleotides read TGTGCCAGCAGCTCCTATGGTGGTCGCAATGAGCAGTACTTC. It encodes CASSSYGGRNEQYF. This chain links TRBV5-5 with TRBJ2-4; D uncertain. Deletions cut 3 bases from V and 13 bases from J, with 20 bases between. Per the germline V gene, CDR1 is SGHKS and CDR2 is YYEKEE (reference sequence). CDR3 length: 14 amino acids.

This clonotype was observed at least ten times. A read error may produce the germline difference seen at one junction end. The chain combines TRBV5-1 with TRBJ2-7; D remains unclear. Germline V gene data show CDR1 as SGHRS and CDR2 as YFSETQ. The CDR3 is 13 residues long. Here the CDR3 DNA reads TGTGCCAGCAGCCTTGACGTAGCCTACGAGCAGTACTTC. Encoded protein: CASSLDVAYEQYF.

This clonotype appeared a few times. This chain joins TRBV4-3 and TRBJ1-2; maybe TRBD1 (6 bases). V was cut by 1 base and J by 2 bases, with 14 bases left in between. This CDR3 comprises 16 residues. CDR1 LGHNA and CDR2 YSLEER come from the germline V gene. The CDR3 region is CASSQVSHRENYGYTF. In DNA, the CDR3 is TGCGCCAGCAGCCAAGTGTCTCACAGGGAGAACTATGGCTACACCTTC.

The genes are TRBV6-5 and TRBJ2-2; no reliable D call. Trimming took 4 bases from V and 6 from J, leaving 15 bases between them. Per the germline V gene, CDR1 is MNHEY and CDR2 is SVGAGI. This CDR3 has 15 residues. CDR3 sequence: CASSFIGPQPGELFF. The CDR3 region has the DNA TGTGCCAGCAGTTTTATTGGCCCTCAACCCGGGGAGCTGTTTTTT.